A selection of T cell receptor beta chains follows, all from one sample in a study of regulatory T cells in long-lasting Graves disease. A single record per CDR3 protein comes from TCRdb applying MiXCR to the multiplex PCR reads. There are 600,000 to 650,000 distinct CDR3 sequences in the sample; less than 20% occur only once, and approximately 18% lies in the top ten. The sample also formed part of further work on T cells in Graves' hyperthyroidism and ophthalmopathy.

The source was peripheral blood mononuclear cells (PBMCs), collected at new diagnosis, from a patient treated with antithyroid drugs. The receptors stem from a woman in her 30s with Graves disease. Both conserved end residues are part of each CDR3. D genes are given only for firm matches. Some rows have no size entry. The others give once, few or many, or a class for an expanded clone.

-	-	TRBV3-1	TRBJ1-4	TGTGCCAGCAGCCAAGGCACGATATCTAATGAAAAACTGTTTTTT	CASSQGTISNEKLFF
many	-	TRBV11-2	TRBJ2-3	TGTGCCAGCAGCTGGACCTTCACAGATACGCAGTATTTT	CASSWTFTDTQYF
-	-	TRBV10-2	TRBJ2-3	TGCGCCAGCAGTGAGTCTCTTGTAGATACGCAGTATTTT	CASSESLVDTQYF
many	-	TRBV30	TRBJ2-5	TGTGCCTGGAGTGTCGTGTGGGAGACCCAGTACTTC	CAWSVVWETQYF
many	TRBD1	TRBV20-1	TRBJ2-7	TGCAGTGCTCCAATGGGACAGGGGTTCGTCTACGAGCAGTACTTC	CSAPMGQGFVYEQYF
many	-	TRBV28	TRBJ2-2	TGTGCCAGCACCGCGAACACCGGGGAGCTGTTTTTT	CASTANTGELFF
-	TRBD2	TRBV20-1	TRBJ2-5	TGCAGTGCTAGAATTGGACTAGCTGAGACCCAGTACTTC	CSARIGLAETQYF
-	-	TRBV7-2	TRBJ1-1	TGTGCCAGCAGCCCCGATCGGACGCGCGTATCTGAAGCTTTCTTT	CASSPDRTRVSEAFF
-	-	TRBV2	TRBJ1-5	TGTGCCAGCACTAAGGAGGCAGTGTATCAGCCCCAGCATTTT	CASTKEAVYQPQHF
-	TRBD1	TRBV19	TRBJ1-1	TGTGCCAGTAATAACAGGGGGAACACTGAAGCTTTCTTT	CASNNRGNTEAFF
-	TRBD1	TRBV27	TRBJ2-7	TGTGCCAGCAGCCTCTTAGGGTACACAGGGGGTGAGAACTACGAGCAGTACTTC	CASSLLGYTGGENYEQYF
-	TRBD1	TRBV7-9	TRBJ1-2	TGTGCCAGCAGCCCCGGGACAGGGGACACTAACTATGGCTACACCTTC	CASSPGTGDTNYGYTF
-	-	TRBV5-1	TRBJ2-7	TGTGCCAGCAGCTTACTTAGGGGGGCCTACGAGCAGTACTTC	CASSLLRGAYEQYF
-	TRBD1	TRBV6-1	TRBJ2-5	TGTGCCAGCAGTGACTCCGGGACAGGGAGACAAGGGACCCAGTACTTC	CASSDSGTGRQGTQYF
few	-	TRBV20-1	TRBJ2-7	TGCAGTGGGGGCTTAAGTAGCGCAAGACGGTACGAGCAGTACTTC	CSGGLSSARRYEQYF
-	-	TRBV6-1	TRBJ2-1	TGTGCCGGCCTAAAGACCGGGACTTCCAGCGGGAATGAGCAGTTCTTC	CAGLKTGTSSGNEQFF
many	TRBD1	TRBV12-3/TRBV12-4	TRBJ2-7	TGTGCCAGCAGCCCGCGGGGGGACAGGGGTTACCAGCAGTACTTC	CASSPRGDRGYQQYF
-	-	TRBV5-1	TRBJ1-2	TGCGCCAGCAGCATCCCCGGTGCAGGGGACTACTATGGCTACACCTTC	CASSIPGAGDYYGYTF
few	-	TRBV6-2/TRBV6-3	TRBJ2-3	TGTGCCATCGAAGATACGCAGTATTTT	CAIEDTQYF
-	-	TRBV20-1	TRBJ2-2	TGCGGAGGAGCGGGCGGCGGGGAGCTGTTTTTT	CGGAGGGELFF
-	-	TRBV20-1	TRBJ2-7	TGCAGTGCTAGCCGGAAGGCAGGGGCCTCCTACGAGCAGTACTTC	CSASRKAGASYEQYF
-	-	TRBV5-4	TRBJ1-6	TGTGCCAGCAGCGCGGGCGCGGGTCCCGTTAATTCACCCCTCCACTTT	CASSAGAGPVNSPLHF
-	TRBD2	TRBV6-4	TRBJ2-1	TGTGCCAGCAGTGACGCAAAAGTCCCGGGACTAGCGGGATTTGAGCAGTTCTTC	CASSDAKVPGLAGFEQFF
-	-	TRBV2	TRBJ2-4	TGTGCCAGCGCCGCTTTAGCCAAAAACATTCAGTACTTC	CASAALAKNIQYF
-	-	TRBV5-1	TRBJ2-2	TGCGCCAGCAGCTTGAGTATGAGGGGCACCGGGGAGCTGTTTTTT	CASSLSMRGTGELFF
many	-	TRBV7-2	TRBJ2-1	TGTGCCAGCAGCTTAGGGAGTTTAAATGAGCAGTTCTTC	CASSLGSLNEQFF
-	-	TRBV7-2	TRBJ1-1	TGTGCCAGCAGCTTCAGATTGTGGGGGAAGAACACTGAAGCTTTCTTT	CASSFRLWGKNTEAFF
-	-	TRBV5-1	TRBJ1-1	TGCGCCAGCAGCTCGATCCCAGGAGATAAAGCTTTCTTT	CASSSIPGDKAFF
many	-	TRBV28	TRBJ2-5	TGTGCCAGCAGTTTTCGCATAACTCCCACCCAGTACTTC	CASSFRITPTQYF
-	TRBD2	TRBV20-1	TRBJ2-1	TGCAGTGCCACGGCGGCTAGCGGGGACTCCTACAATGAGCAGTTCTTC	CSATAASGDSYNEQFF
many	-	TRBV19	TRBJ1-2	TGTGCCAGTAGATTGAAAAGGACAGAACAATATGGCTACACCTTC	CASRLKRTEQYGYTF
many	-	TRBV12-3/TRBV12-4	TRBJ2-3	TGTGCCAGCAGCCCTAATTGGAGTTCGGATACGCAGTATTTT	CASSPNWSSDTQYF
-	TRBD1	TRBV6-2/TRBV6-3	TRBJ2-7	TGTGCCAGCAGCCAGACAGGGGCCCTCTACGAGCAGTACTTC	CASSQTGALYEQYF
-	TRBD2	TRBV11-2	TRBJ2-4	TGTGCCAGCAGCTCAAGCGGGACCTCCTACAATGAGCAGTACTTC	CASSSSGTSYNEQYF
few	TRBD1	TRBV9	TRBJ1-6	TGTGCCAGCAGCTTAAGACAGGGTGGCAATTCACCCCTCCACTTT	CASSLRQGGNSPLHF
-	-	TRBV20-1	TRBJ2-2	TGCAGTGCTACCCAGGGTTCCGGGGAGCTGTTTTTT	CSATQGSGELFF
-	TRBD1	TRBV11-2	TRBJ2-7	TGTGCCAGCAGCTACAGGGGCAACGAGCAGTACTTC	CASSYRGNEQYF
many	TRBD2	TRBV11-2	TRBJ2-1	TGTGCCAGCAGCTTAGGACTAGCGGGAGGGCCTCGTGTCAAAAATGAGCAGTTCTTC	CASSLGLAGGPRVKNEQFF
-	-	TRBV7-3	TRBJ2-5	TGTGCCAGCAGCTTAATAATTGGGGTCCTCCAAGAGACCCAGTACTTC	CASSLIIGVLQETQYF
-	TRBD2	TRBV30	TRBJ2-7	TGTGCCTGGAGTGGTGGCGGGAGGGCCGTGTACTTC	CAWSGGGRAVYF
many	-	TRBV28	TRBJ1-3	TGTGCCAGCAGTTTATATTTACGGGCCTCTGGAAACACCATATATTTT	CASSLYLRASGNTIYF
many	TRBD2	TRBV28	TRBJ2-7	TGTGCCAGAAAGAAGCTAGCGGGACCCCGCGAGCAGTACTTC	CARKKLAGPREQYF
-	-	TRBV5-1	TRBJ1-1	TGCGCCAGCAGCTTTTCAAAGGACAAGGGGTGGAACACTGAAGCTTTCTTT	CASSFSKDKGWNTEAFF
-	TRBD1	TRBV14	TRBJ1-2	TGTGCCAGCAGCAGGGACCTGAACAGGGACAGCGGCTACACCTTC	CASSRDLNRDSGYTF
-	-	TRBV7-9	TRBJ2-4	TGTGCCAGCAGCTTCTCAGGACAGAGAAACATTCAGTACTTC	CASSFSGQRNIQYF
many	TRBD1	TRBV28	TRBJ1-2	TGTGCCAACACGGACAGGGAGGGTGGCTACACCTTC	CANTDREGGYTF
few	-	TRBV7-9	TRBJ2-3	TGTGCCAGCACGCCCGGGACTTTTAGCACAGATACGCAGTATTTT	CASTPGTFSTDTQYF
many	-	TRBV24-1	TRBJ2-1	TGTGCCACCAGTGCTGGGCTTTATGAGCAGTTCTTC	CATSAGLYEQFF
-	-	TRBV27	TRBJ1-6	TGTGCCAGCAGTTTATCAGTGGGATGGAGCTCCTATAATTCACCCCTCCACTTT	CASSLSVGWSSYNSPLHF
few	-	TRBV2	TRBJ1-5	TGTGCCAGCACGAGGGATAGTCGAGCGCCCCAGCATTTT	CASTRDSRAPQHF
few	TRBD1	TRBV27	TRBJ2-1	TGTGCCAGCAGTTTCGGACAGGGGAGGTACAATGAGCAGTTCTTC	CASSFGQGRYNEQFF
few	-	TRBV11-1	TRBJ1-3	TGTGCCAGCAGCTTCGCGCCAGACGGAGGAAACACCATATATTTT	CASSFAPDGGNTIYF
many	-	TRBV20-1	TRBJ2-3	TGCAGTGCTAGAGTCGACGGGGAAGGCCCAGATACGCAGTATTTT	CSARVDGEGPDTQYF
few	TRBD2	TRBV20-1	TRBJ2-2	TGCAGTGCTATACGGACTAGCGGCGACACCGGGGAGCTGTTTTTT	CSAIRTSGDTGELFF
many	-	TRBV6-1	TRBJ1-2	TGTGCCAGCAGCTATGGGATAGGCGGCTTTAACTATGGCTACACCTTC	CASSYGIGGFNYGYTF
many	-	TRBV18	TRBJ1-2	TGTGCCAGCTCAACGGACGGATATGGCTACACCTTC	CASSTDGYGYTF
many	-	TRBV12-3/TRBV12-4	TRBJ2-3	TGTGCCAGCAGTTTTAGTCTCAGCACAGATACGCAGTATTTT	CASSFSLSTDTQYF